The next 20 T cell receptor beta chains were all read from a single sample in a study of blood T cells in healthy people across ages (dated by TCRdb to the mid-2010s). Library preparation employed 5' RACE. Sequenced using an Illumina HiSeq 2500. A second PCR of about 7 to 12 cycles was run with a J-beta primer mix and a sample-barcoded 5' primer. TCRdb applied fastp at Q25 and MiXCR to the public reads, then kept only in-frame beta chains. All rows with the same CDR3 protein become a single entry with the most common DNA and genes. Across this sample there are around 1,000,000 distinct CDR3 sequences, with 20% to 25% seen only once. The leading ten clones occupy less than 0.75% of the sample. This sample also belongs to another study, concerning T cells of mothers and their children.

The sample comprised blood. These receptors were obtained from a girl aged 2-10 years in good health.

The chain links TRBV20-1 to TRBJ2-1, with a tentative D call TRBD1 (6 bases). Trimming removed 4 bases at V and 5 bases at J, with 15 bases between. This CDR3 is built from 14 residues. Germline CDR1 DFQATT, CDR2 SNEGSKA (reference sequence). DNA for the CDR3: TGCAGTGCTACCCACCTCGGACAGCACAATGAGCAGTTCTTC. This codes for CSATHLGQHNEQFF.

This clonotype was detected a few times. The CDR3 sequence: CASSVQGKDEQYF. The CDR3 DNA sequence: TGTGCCAGCAGCGTTCAGGGAAAGGACGAGCAGTACTTC. The rearrangement links TRBV9 to TRBJ2-1, with a weak D call TRBD1 (5 bases). The J call could be wrong; TRBJ2-7 is a better fit for the DNA end. This CDR3 spans 13 amino acids. The germline gives CDR1 SGDLS, CDR2 YYNGEE.

The V call is TRBV28, the J call TRBJ2-5, with 10 positions matching TRBD1. The end of the DNA aligns better with TRBJ2-7, so the J call may be wrong. CDR1 is MDHEN, CDR2 SYDVKM, per germline. The length of the CDR3 is 14 residues. CDR3 nucleotides: TGTGCCAGCAGCCGGGGACAGGGGATCAACGAGCAGTACTTC. Protein: CASSRGQGINEQYF.

The chain combines TRBV7-9 with TRBJ2-5; D call uncertain. Germline CDR1 and CDR2: SEHNR and FQNEAQ (reference sequence). This CDR3 contains 16 residues. V lost 2 bases, J lost 7 bases, and 20 bases lay in between. CDR3 coding DNA: TGTGCCAGCAGCTTATCTACGTCTACCACCGAGAGGACCCAGTACTTC. Encoded protein: CASSLSTSTTERTQYF. Looking up the rest from reference TRBV7-9 and TRBJ2-5 gives the full variable domain: DTGVSQNPRHKITKRGQNVTFRCDPISEHNRLYWYRQTLGQGPEFLTYFQNEAQLEKSRLLSDRFSAERPKGSFSTLEIQRTEQGDSAMYLCASSLSTSTTERTQYFGPGTRLLVL.

The gene calls are TRBV6-5 and TRBJ2-7; a weak D match, TRBD1 (6 bases). CDR1 and CDR2 from the germline V gene are MNHEY and SVGAGI. The CDR3 has 15 residues. Trimming removed 4 bases from V and 5 bases from J, with 18 bases in between. CDR3 nucleotides: TGTGCCAGCAGTTTATTTGCTGAGGGGGTACACGAGCAGTACTTC. Amino acids: CASSLFAEGVHEQYF.

This clonotype was recorded many times. The chain employs TRBV29-1 and TRBJ2-5; TRBD1 or TRBD2 may be the D gene (5 bases each). V dropped 4 bases and J dropped 5 bases, with 8 bases sitting between them. The CDR3 covers 11 residues. Germline V lookup: CDR1 SQVTM, CDR2 ANQGSEA. The CDR3 DNA is TGCAGCGTTGGGGGGAGTGAGACCCAGTACTTC. Translated: CSVGGSETQYF. Full variable domain (missing parts from reference TRBV29-1 and TRBJ2-5): SAVISQKPSRDICQRGTSLTIQCQVDSQVTMMFWYRQQPGQSLTLIATANQGSEATYESGFVIDKFPISRPNLTFSTLTVSNMSPEDSSIYLCSVGGSETQYFGPGTRLLVL.

This rearrangement joins TRBV14 to TRBJ2-5, with TRBD1 matching over 10 bases. Judging by the DNA end, TRBJ2-7 fits better; the J call may be wrong. This CDR3 has 15 amino acids. The V gene's germline CDR1 is SGHDN and CDR2 FVKESK. CDR3 in amino acids: CASSQYWGQGYEQYF. In DNA, the CDR3 is TGTGCCAGCAGCCAATACTGGGGACAGGGGTACGAGCAGTACTTC.

This sequence joins TRBV6-1 and TRBJ2-2; TRBD2 matches at 11 bases. The CDR3 totals 17 residues. Trimming took 2 bases from V and 3 from J; bases not matched to a gene: 5. In germline, CDR1 is MNHNS, CDR2 SASEGT. The CDR3 here is CASSERVAGGYTGELFF. CDR3 DNA: TGTGCCAGCAGTGAAAGGGTAGCGGGAGGGTACACCGGGGAGCTGTTTTTT.

The chain carries TRBV20-1 and TRBJ2-1, with 12 bases that match TRBD1. The J call may not be correct, given that the DNA end is closer to TRBJ2-5. This CDR3 region has 19 residues. Germline CDR1 is DFQATT and CDR2 is SNEGSKA (reference sequence). The CDR3 DNA sequence: TGCAGTGCTATAAATCCGGGACAGGGGGCGCGGATAATGGAAGAGACCCAGTACTTC. Protein: CSAINPGQGARIMEETQYF.

The genes are TRBV7-3 and TRBJ2-1, with TRBD2 matching 8 bases. This CDR3 is 16 amino acids long. Germline V gene data show CDR1 as SGHTA and CDR2 as FQGTGA. V shed 3 bases and J 2 bases; nucleotides not matched to a gene: 6. The CDR3 region has the DNA TGTGCCAGCAGCTTGATGGCGGGGGGTACCTACAATGAGCAGTTCTTC. It specifies CASSLMAGGTYNEQFF.

The chain employs TRBV7-9 and TRBJ2-1; 7 nucleotides align to TRBD2. J lost 5 bases, V lost 1 base, and 14 bases had no gene match. CDR1 SEHNR and CDR2 FQNEAQ come from the germline V gene (reference sequence). The CDR3 loop spans 18 amino acids. The CDR3 spells CASSLGEAGPGQNNEQFF. The DNA of the CDR3 is TGTGCCAGCAGCTTAGGAGAAGCGGGACCCGGACAAAACAATGAGCAGTTCTTC.

This clonotype came up a few times. This chain uses TRBV6-2 or TRBV6-3 with TRBJ1-1; the D is unclear. Germline assignment: CDR1 MNHEY and CDR2 SVGEGT. Trimming cost V 8 bases and J 1 base, with 8 bases left between them. The CDR3 has 12 amino acids. CDR3 nucleotide sequence: TGTGCCAGCGCCGCCCGGAACACTGAAGCTTTCTTT. Its protein product is CASAARNTEAFF.

The V gene is TRBV7-2, the J gene TRBJ2-5; 13 bases match TRBD2. Germline CDR1 and CDR2: SGHTA and FQGNSA. The CDR3 is made up of 16 amino acids. V lost 4 bases to trimming and J lost 5 bases; unmatched junction nucleotides: 7. Written as DNA, the CDR3 is TGTGCCAGCAGCTCAAAACCGGGACTAGCGGGGGAGACCCAGTACTTC. Translated: CASSSKPGLAGETQYF.

The chain joins TRBV7-8 to TRBJ2-7; perhaps D is TRBD1 or TRBD2 (5 bases each). Germline values: CDR1 SGHVS, CDR2 FQNEAQ. V lost 6 bases, J lost 7 bases, and 16 bases lay in between. CDR3 length: 13 residues. The CDR3 loop is CASRPGLAREQYF. The DNA of the CDR3 is TGTGCCAGCAGACCGGGGCTAGCCCGGGAGCAGTACTTC. Combining the CDR3 with reference TRBV7-8 and TRBJ2-7 gives the whole variable domain GAGVSQSPRYKVAKRGQDVALRCDPISGHVSLFWYQQALGQGPEFLTYFQNEAQLDKSGLPSDRFFAERPEGSVSTLKIQRTQQEDSAVYLCASRPGLAREQYFGPGTRLTVT.

This sequence joins TRBV20-1 and TRBJ1-4, with D perhaps matching TRBD1 (6 bases). The V and J ends lost 3 bases and 11 bases respectively, with 10 bases between them. CDR3 length: 11 amino acids. In germline, CDR1 is DFQATT, CDR2 SNEGSKA (reference sequence). CDR3 sequence: CSARSDRKLFF. CDR3 in DNA: TGCAGTGCTAGGTCTGACAGGAAACTGTTTTTT.

This clonotype has only a few counts. This chain uses TRBV13 with TRBJ1-4; no definite D call. The CDR3 has 16 amino acids. Germline V gene lookup returns CDR1 PRHDT and CDR2 FYEKMQ (reference sequence). The V and J ends lost 5 bases and 7 bases respectively, with 20 bases between them. The DNA of the CDR3 is TGTGCCAGCAGCCCCCGAAGCCGCCAGCTGGGTGAAAAACTGTTTTTT. Translation gives CASSPRSRQLGEKLFF.

The V gene is TRBV11-1, the J gene TRBJ2-5; tentative D call: TRBD2 (6 bases). Near its end, the DNA agrees better with TRBJ2-1, so the J call may be wrong. There are 13 residues in the CDR3. CDR1 SGHAT and CDR2 FQDESV come from the germline V gene (reference sequence). CDR3 coding DNA: TGTGCCAGCAGCAATCCTCTAGCGTATGAGCAGTTCTTC. Its translation is CASSNPLAYEQFF.

This clonotype was counted many times. The chain uses TRBV29-1 and TRBJ2-7; D gene uncertain. This CDR3 is 13 amino acids long. Germline V gene lookup returns CDR1 SQVTM and CDR2 ANQGSEA. V was clipped by 6 bases and J by 5 bases, with 17 bases between them. CDR3 nucleotides: TGCAGCGTCGTTGTTGAGCGATCAAACGAGCAGTACTTC. Its protein is CSVVVERSNEQYF.

The V and J genes are TRBV5-1 and TRBJ2-3; 11 nucleotides align to TRBD1. Germline values: CDR1 SGHRS, CDR2 YFSETQ. CDR3 length: 16 residues. V lost 4 bases to trimming and J lost 1 base; unmatched junction nucleotides: 5. CDR3 in amino acids: CASSIGTGGGTDTQYF. DNA for the CDR3: TGCGCCAGCAGCATCGGGACAGGGGGTGGCACAGATACGCAGTATTTT. Based on the CDR3 plus reference TRBV5-1 and TRBJ2-3, the full variable domain is KAGVTQTPRYLIKTRGQQVTLSCSPISGHRSVSWYQQTPGQGLQFLFEYFSETQRNKGNFPGRFSGRQFSNSRSEMNVSTLELGDSALYLCASSIGTGGGTDTQYFGPGTRLTVL.

This clonotype has only a few counts. The J gene is TRBJ1-1, the V gene TRBV6-5, with 7 nucleotides matching TRBD1. Germline-derived CDR1 and CDR2 are MNHEY and SVGAGI. Losses at the gene ends were 5 bases for V and 6 bases for J; bases not matched to a gene: 6. CDR3 length equals 13 residues. The CDR3 DNA reads TGTGCCAGCAGTGACGACAGGGTCGCTGAAGCTTTCTTT. It codes for CASSDDRVAEAFF.